These 17 T cell receptor beta chains share one sample of origin, sequenced in a study of tumor-infiltrating lymphocytes in primary liver carcinoma. Extraction of RNA together with DNA used 20-30 mg of unsorted bulk tissue. The template, roughly 0.45 ug total RNA, yielded TCR beta cDNA made with a constant-region primer. ARM-PCR was slightly modified, and three nested multiplex PCR rounds with it gave rise to the TCR beta libraries. With TRBV1-TRBV30 forward primers and a C-beta reverse primer, the first two PCR rounds were run for about 10 cycles each. In TCRdb, the multiplex PCR reads were re-called with MiXCR into one record per CDR3 protein. Of fewer than 250,000 distinct CDR3 sequences in the sample, about 82% were seen once. The material sequenced was tumor tissue from primary liver carcinoma. These receptors originate from a man in his forties with primary liver carcinoma and hepatitis B virus infection.

The chain uses TRBV11-2 and TRBJ2-3, with 12 bases aligning to TRBD2. J was trimmed by 6 bases and V by 9 bases; bases with no gene match: 13. The germline gives CDR1 SGHAT, CDR2 FQNNGV. CDR3 length equals 16 residues. The CDR3 coding sequence is TGTGCCAGGATCTCCCCGAGACTAGCGGGAGTGGATACGCAGTATTTT. It encodes CARISPRLAGVDTQYF.

Here the CDR3 reads CASILEQHTYNEQFF. Here the CDR3 DNA reads TGTGCCAGTATCCTGGAGCAGCACACCTACAATGAGCAGTTCTTC. The chain employs TRBV6-1 and TRBJ2-1; D gene uncertain. The germline V and J ends were trimmed by 9 bases and 2 bases, with 17 bases remaining between them. The CDR3 runs 15 residues. Germline CDR1 reads MNHNS; CDR2 reads SASEGT.

This clonotype was detected ten times or more. The chain combines TRBV5-1 with TRBJ2-7; 7 bases are shared with TRBD2. V lost 0 bases, J lost 4 bases, and 7 bases stayed unmatched. This CDR3 contains 15 residues. The germline V gene has CDR1 SGHRS and CDR2 YFSETQ. Here the CDR3 reads CASSLVAGARYEQYF. CDR3 DNA sequence: TGCGCCAGCAGCTTGGTGGCGGGAGCGAGGTACGAGCAGTACTTC.

A note on this clonotype: Here the CDR3 omits its conserved ending phenylalanine or tryptophan, so a read error is the likely source. It is unclear where the CDR3 begins or ends on the DNA, so no DNA is shown, and the CDR3 is as TCRdb lists it. The chain employs TRBV12-3 or TRBV12-4 and TRBJ1-3. The CDR3 numbers 12 amino acids, ends counted. CDR3 region: CASRTTGNTIYS.

A word on this clonotype: This may stem from a read error, because a much larger clone lies one nucleotide away. The chain employs TRBV7-9 and TRBJ2-1; D unresolved. CDR1 is SEHNR and CDR2 is FQNEAQ in the germline V gene (reference sequence). This CDR3 is 12 amino acids long. The chain's CDR3 is CANSLSGGEQFF. The DNA of the CDR3 is TGTGCCAACAGCTTAAGTGGCGGTGAGCAGTTCTTC.

The rearrangement joins TRBV12-3 or TRBV12-4 to TRBJ1-5; D gene unclear. This CDR3 region has 15 residues. The ends were cut back, 6 bases at V and 7 bases at J, with 19 bases in the middle. The chain's CDR3 is CASSPAPRANQPQHF. In DNA, the CDR3 is TGTGCCAGCAGCCCCGCACCGCGGGCTAACCAGCCCCAGCATTTT.

The rearrangement uses TRBV4-3 and TRBJ1-2; the D gene is possibly TRBD1 (6 bases). V gave up 2 bases and J gave up 4 bases, with 8 bases separating them. The CDR3 has 13 amino acids. CDR1 and CDR2 (germline): LGHNA, YSLEER. In nucleotides, the CDR3 is TGCGCCAGCAGCCAAACAGGGTTCTATGGCTACACCTTC. Translation: CASSQTGFYGYTF.

This sequence joins TRBV4-1 and TRBJ2-1; 11 positions agree with TRBD2. The length of the CDR3 is 16 residues. V shed 4 bases and J 15 bases; nucleotides not matched to a gene: 17. Germline V gene lookup returns CDR1 MGHRA and CDR2 YSYEKL. The CDR3 sequence is CASSLELAGAYNGRFF. CDR3 bases: TGCGCCAGCAGCCTCGAACTAGCGGGGGCTTACAATGGGCGGTTCTTC.

This rearrangement joins TRBV12-3 or TRBV12-4 to TRBJ2-5, with D unresolved. This CDR3 has 13 residues. V was clipped by 5 bases and J by 3 bases, with 10 bases between them. The chain's CDR3 is CASSIIVEETQYF. The CDR3 coding sequence is TGTGCCAGCAGTATAATAGTGGAAGAGACCCAGTACTTC.

With respect to this clonotype: One end of the junction does not line up with germline, which may come from a read error. The V and J genes are TRBV29-1 and TRBJ1-1; a weak D match, TRBD1 (5 bases). CDR1 SQVTM and CDR2 ANQGSEA come from the germline V gene. The CDR3 consists of 15 residues. The CDR3 nucleotides are TGCAGCATTGCCCCGGGATGGGGGATGAACAGTGAAGCTTTCTTT. This encodes CSIAPGWGMNSEAFF.

The chain uses TRBV7-9 and TRBJ2-4; D is possibly TRBD1 or TRBD2 (5 bases each). Germline-derived CDR1 and CDR2 are SEHNR and FQNEAQ (reference sequence). The CDR3 loop spans 15 amino acids. The V end lost 5 bases, the J end lost 5 bases, and 16 bases lay between the germline ends. The CDR3: CASSPEQRGENIQYF. CDR3 in DNA: TGTGCCAGCAGCCCGGAACAGAGAGGGGAAAACATTCAGTACTTC.

About this clonotype: Sequence at one end of the junction differs from germline and may be a read error. The chain has TRBV11-1 and TRBJ1-2; no firm D call. Germline CDR1 and CDR2: SGHAT and FQDESV (reference sequence). CDR3 size: 14 residues. CDR3 nucleotides: TGTGCCAGCAGCTTCAAGGGATATGACTATGGTTACACCTTC. Amino acid sequence: CASSFKGYDYGYTF. The whole variable domain, remainder taken from reference TRBV11-1 and TRBJ1-2, is EAEVAQSPRYKITEKSQAVAFWCDPISGHATLYWYRQILGQGPELLVQFQDESVVDDSQLPKDRFSAERLKGVDSTLKIQPAELGDSAMYLCASSFKGYDYGYTFGSGTRLTVV.

Remarks on this clonotype: At one end the junction does not follow the germline gene, possibly because of a read error. The chain carries TRBV11-2 and TRBJ2-6; D is possibly TRBD1 or TRBD2 (5 bases each). Germline-derived CDR1 and CDR2 are SGHAT and FQNNGV. CDR3 length equals 15 residues. This chain's CDR3 is CGTQRPRSGADVLTF. The CDR3 nucleotides are TGTGGCACCCAGCGGCCGCGCTCTGGGGCCGACGTCCTAACTTTC.

With regard to this clonotype: The junction shows a germline mismatch at one end, possibly a read error. CDR3 DNA sequence: TGTGCCAGCAGCTTCAGCAGAGGACAAGAGACCCGGTACTTC. The encoded protein is CASSFSRGQETRYF. The J gene is TRBJ2-5, the V gene TRBV11-2, with D perhaps matching TRBD1 (5 bases). The CDR3 totals 14 residues. Germline lookup yields CDR1 SGHAT and CDR2 FQNNGV.

This CDR3 is CASSLSGIGSICEQYF. The DNA for the CDR3 is TGTGCCAGCAGCTTGTCGGGGATAGGTAGCATCTGCGAGCAGTACTTC. The chain has TRBV5-6 and TRBJ2-7; weak D call: TRBD2 (5 bases). This CDR3 spans 16 amino acids. The V and J ends lost 1 base and 6 bases respectively, with 20 bases between them. CDR1 SGHDT and CDR2 YYEEEE come from the germline V gene.

DNA for the CDR3: TGTGCCACCAATGACCAGGACATAGGACAGCCCCAGCATTTT. This codes for CATNDQDIGQPQHF. The rearrangement joins TRBV24-1 to TRBJ1-5, with a possible D match to TRBD1 (5 bases). The CDR3 is made up of 14 amino acids. Germline assignment: CDR1 KGHDR and CDR2 SFDVKD. V was pared by 8 bases and J by 7 bases, with 17 bases between.

The CDR3, as DNA: TGTGCCAGCACTATACAGGGGTCCGTGGGGCAGTACTTC. Amino acid sequence: CASTIQGSVGQYF. This chain joins TRBV28 and TRBJ2-7; TRBD1 aligns across 7 bases. Germline assignment: CDR1 MDHEN and CDR2 SYDVKM. The CDR3 totals 13 residues. The trim removed 7 bases at V and 9 bases at J, leaving 12 bases unmatched.